These 28 T cell receptor beta chains originate from one sample sequenced in a study of cytomegalovirus exposure and HLA in healthy donors. Produced via immunoSEQ multiplex PCR; TCRdb's table is partial and in-frame only. The repertoire has roughly 170,000 clones, about 80% of them found once; the top ten carry about 3%. Sequencing was done on a sample of PBMCs. The source is a woman aged 18-29 years in good health and CMV-seropositive.

The chain combines TRBV7-8 with TRBJ2-3; D possibly corresponds to TRBD1 (6 bases). CDR1 SGHVS and CDR2 FQNEAQ come from the germline V gene. The CDR3 spans 14 residues. Trimming cost V 6 bases and J 5 bases, with 15 bases left between them. The DNA of the CDR3 is TGTGCCAGCAGGAACTCTCACAGGGAAGATACGCAGTATTTT. Translating it yields CASRNSHREDTQYF.

The rearrangement uses TRBV5-1 and TRBJ1-6; 11 positions agree with TRBD1. V trimming: 0 bases; J trimming: 9 bases; junction bases outside the gene matches: 5. Germline V lookup: CDR1 SGHRS, CDR2 YFSETQ. CDR3 size: 16 residues. The CDR3 reads CASSLVGTGGRSPLHF. The CDR3 DNA reads TGCGCCAGCAGCTTGGTGGGGACAGGGGGTCGTTCACCCCTCCACTTT. Complete variable domain (other parts from reference TRBV5-1 and TRBJ1-6): KAGVTQTPRYLIKTRGQQVTLSCSPISGHRSVSWYQQTPGQGLQFLFEYFSETQRNKGNFPGRFSGRQFSNSRSEMNVSTLELGDSALYLCASSLVGTGGRSPLHFGNGTRLTVT.

This chain uses TRBV6-6 with TRBJ2-7, with D unclear. The CDR3 has 13 residues. V was clipped by 2 bases and J by 2 bases, with 7 bases between them. Germline loops: CDR1 MNHNY, CDR2 SVGAGI (reference sequence). The CDR3 here is CASSYLQAYEQYF. The DNA for the CDR3 is TGTGCCAGCAGTTACCTCCAGGCCTACGAGCAGTACTTC.

Points on this clone: The sample has other DNA sequences that encode this CDR3 too. The CDR3 loop reads CASSQGQGNTEAFF. CDR3 nucleotide sequence: TGCGCCAGCAGCCAAGGACAGGGGAACACTGAAGCTTTCTTT. The chain uses TRBV4-1 and TRBJ1-1, with 7 bases identical to TRBD1. J was trimmed by 1 base and V by 1 base; bases with no gene match: 0. This CDR3 region has 14 residues. CDR1 and CDR2 from the germline V gene are MGHRA and YSYEKL.

The chain employs TRBV19 and TRBJ1-5; 7 bases map to TRBD1. The germline V gene has CDR1 LNHDA and CDR2 SQIVND (reference sequence). This CDR3 comprises 15 residues. Germline trimming cut 1 base from V and 4 bases from J; bases unmatched to any gene: 4. The CDR3 is CASSIGGQTNQPQHF. The CDR3 DNA reads as TGTGCCAGTAGTATAGGGGGACAGACTAATCAGCCCCAGCATTTT.

The chain links TRBV4-3 to TRBJ1-5; 7 bases agree with TRBD1. Trimming took 4 bases from V and 3 from J; bases not matched to a gene: 6. There are 15 residues in the CDR3. In germline, CDR1 is LGHNA, CDR2 YSLEER. CDR3 residues: CASSPDRDDNQPQHF. Here the CDR3 DNA reads TGCGCCAGCAGCCCCGACAGGGATGACAATCAGCCCCAGCATTTT.

The chain carries TRBV21-1 and TRBJ1-1; the table's D call, TRBD1, was not checked against the DNA. TRBV21-1 is an annotated pseudogene. This CDR3 contains 15 residues. The CDR3 is CASSIRDRWCTEAFF. The CDR3 DNA reads as TGTGCCAGCAGCATTCGGGACAGGTGGTGCACTGAAGCTTTCTTT.

The rearrangement joins TRBV10-1 to TRBJ1-2; 7 bases are shared with TRBD1. After removal of 6 bases from V and 5 bases from J, the junction contained 3 bases not matched to a gene. In germline, CDR1 is WNHNN, CDR2 SYGVQD (reference sequence). This CDR3 contains 12 residues. CDR3 DNA: TGCGCCAGCAGAGGGACAGAATATGGCTACACCTTC. Translating gives CASRGTEYGYTF.

The genes are TRBV5-6 and TRBJ1-2, with TRBD1 as a possible D gene (5 bases). The CDR3 consists of 14 residues. V was trimmed by 1 base and J by 4 bases, leaving 11 bases between them. CDR1 and CDR2 (germline): SGHDT, YYEEEE. In nucleotides, the CDR3 is TGTGCCAGCAGCTTGAAGACAGTACTCTATGGCTACACCTTC. Translating it yields CASSLKTVLYGYTF.

The table lists this clone with many counts. This chain uses TRBV14 with TRBJ2-1, with D uncertain. The CDR3 runs to 12 residues. Germline V gene lookup returns CDR1 SGHDN and CDR2 FVKESK. V was cut by 4 bases and J by 10 bases, with 11 bases left in between. The DNA of the CDR3 is TGTGCCAGCAGCCCGCCCGGCAGGGAGCAGTTCTTC. Its translation is CASSPPGREQFF.

This clone occurred once. This rearrangement joins TRBV5-1 to TRBJ1-1; 8 nucleotides line up with TRBD1. There are 17 residues in the CDR3. CDR1 SGHRS and CDR2 YFSETQ come from the germline V gene. V lost 3 bases to trimming and J lost 1 base; unmatched junction nucleotides: 11. CDR3 amino acids: CASSSQGAGFRNTEAFF. The CDR3 coding sequence is TGCGCCAGCAGCTCTCAGGGGGCGGGATTCCGGAACACTGAAGCTTTCTTT.

This chain joins TRBV27 and TRBJ2-1; 7 bases fit TRBD2. Germline V gene lookup returns CDR1 MNHEY and CDR2 SMNVEV (reference sequence). J lost 6 bases, V lost 6 bases, and 17 bases had no gene match. CDR3 size: 17 residues. The CDR3 loop reads CASSRWGGASGLNEQFF. The DNA for the CDR3 is TGTGCCAGCAGCCGTTGGGGTGGTGCTAGCGGACTCAATGAGCAGTTCTTC.

The V gene is TRBV2, the J gene TRBJ1-5, with no clear D. The CDR3 is made up of 13 amino acids. V lost 6 bases and J 7 bases, leaving 13 bases between the germline ends. CDR1 is SNHLY and CDR2 is FYNNEI in the germline V gene. For the CDR3, the DNA is TGTGCCAGCAGCGAAAGCCCTATCCAGCCCCAGCATTTT. It encodes CASSESPIQPQHF.

The chain combines TRBV5-4 with TRBJ2-1, with TRBD1 identical over 8 bases. J lost 8 bases, V lost 1 base, and 2 bases had no gene match. The CDR3 loop spans 13 amino acids. Per the germline V gene, CDR1 is SGHNT and CDR2 is YYREEE (reference sequence). The CDR3 nucleotides are TGTGCCAGCAGCTTGCAGGGGGCAGATGAGCAGTTCTTC. This translates into CASSLQGADEQFF.

This rearrangement joins TRBV4-3 to TRBJ1-2; TRBD1 agrees at 9 bases. The V and J ends lost 4 bases and 4 bases, in that order; junction bases with no gene match: 10. The V gene's germline CDR1 is LGHNA and CDR2 YSLEER. The CDR3 has 16 residues. The CDR3 loop is CASSRTTGGEGYGYTF. As DNA, the CDR3 is TGCGCCAGCAGCCGGACCACAGGGGGCGAGGGCTATGGCTACACCTTC.

This rearrangement joins TRBV18 to TRBJ2-2; 7 bases are a match to TRBD2. Trimming removed 3 bases from V and 5 bases from J; junction bases left unmatched: 6. The CDR3 is 15 amino acids. Germline assignment: CDR1 KGHSH and CDR2 LQKENI. For the CDR3, the DNA is TGTGCCAGCTCACCCCTCCGGGGACTAACCGGGGAGCTGTTTTTT. This codes for CASSPLRGLTGELFF.

The rearrangement uses TRBV5-1 and TRBJ2-3; TRBD2 aligns across 10 bases. V lost 6 bases, J lost 6 bases, and 7 bases stayed unmatched. The length of the CDR3 is 14 residues. The germline CDR1 and CDR2 sequences are SGHRS and YFSETQ. The CDR3 DNA is TGCGCCAGCAAACCTAGCGGGGGACGGGATACGCAGTATTTT. Translating it yields CASKPSGGRDTQYF.

The chain is built from TRBV10-3 and TRBJ1-1; TRBD1 aligns across 7 bases. Trimming at V came to 6 bases and at J to 6 bases, leaving 10 bases not matched to a gene. This CDR3 is built from 14 residues. Germline CDR1 and CDR2: ENHRY and SYGVKD. CDR3 sequence reads: CAISTSTGAAEAFF. Here the CDR3 DNA reads TGTGCCATCAGCACAAGTACAGGGGCGGCTGAAGCTTTCTTT.

J is TRBJ2-7 and V is TRBV5-6; 8 bases match TRBD1. The CDR3 has 14 residues. The V segment lost 4 bases and the J segment 5 bases; nucleotides outside the gene matches: 8. Germline CDR1 and CDR2: SGHDT and YYEEEE. The CDR3 loop is CASSLGTGLDEQYF. As DNA, the CDR3 is TGTGCCAGCAGCCTTGGGACAGGTTTGGACGAGCAGTACTTC.

The rearrangement uses TRBV19 and TRBJ1-2, with D possibly TRBD1 on 5 matching bases. Trimming stripped 5 bases from V and 3 bases from J, with 16 bases between. Germline CDR1 and CDR2: LNHDA and SQIVND (reference sequence). The CDR3 is 15 residues long. DNA of the CDR3: TGTGCCAGTAGTCCCCCGGCGGACATCCACTATGGCTACACCTTC. Translated, it gives CASSPPADIHYGYTF.

The V call is TRBV5-1, the J call TRBJ2-6; D ambiguous. The CDR3 spans 15 residues. Germline V gene data show CDR1 as SGHRS and CDR2 as YFSETQ. The V end lost 4 bases, the J end lost 0 bases, and 8 bases lay between the germline ends. CDR3 in amino acids: CASSPLSSGANVLTF. For the CDR3, the DNA is TGCGCCAGCAGCCCGCTGAGCTCTGGGGCCAACGTCCTGACTTTC.

The chain combines TRBV6-5 with TRBJ2-1; 10 bases fit TRBD2. The CDR3 is 15 amino acids. V lost 5 bases and J lost 5; bases outside the gene matches: 6. CDR1 is MNHEY, CDR2 SVGAGI, per germline. CDR3 sequence (DNA): TGTGCCAGCAGTAGGAGCGGGGGGGTACACAATGAGCAGTTCTTC. It codes for CASSRSGGVHNEQFF.

The genes are TRBV9 and TRBJ2-7; 9 nucleotides align to TRBD1. CDR1 and CDR2 from the germline V gene are SGDLS and YYNGEE. The V gene end was trimmed by 4 bases and the J gene end by 2 bases; junction bases not matched to a gene: 4. The CDR3 sequence is 14 residues long. This CDR3 is CASSQGTGPYEQYF. The CDR3 nucleotides are TGTGCCAGCAGCCAAGGGACAGGGCCCTACGAGCAGTACTTC. Full variable domain (missing parts from reference TRBV9 and TRBJ2-7): DSGVTQTPKHLITATGQRVTLRCSPRSGDLSVYWYQQSLDQGLQFLIQYYNGEERAKGNILERFSAQQFPDLHSELNLSSLELGDSALYFCASSQGTGPYEQYFGPGTRLTVT.

The chain links TRBV5-1 to TRBJ2-1, with TRBD2 matching over 11 bases. The CDR3 sequence is 14 residues long. V gave up 6 bases and J gave up 6 bases; unmatched junction bases: 5. The germline CDR1 and CDR2 sequences are SGHRS and YFSETQ. The CDR3 nucleotides are TGCGCCAGCAAAACTAGCGGGGGAGGCAATGAGCAGTTCTTC. Its translation: CASKTSGGGNEQFF.

The rearrangement joins TRBV2 to TRBJ1-1; D perhaps matches TRBD1 (5 bases). CDR3 size: 13 residues. V dropped 6 bases and J dropped 1 base, with 9 bases sitting between them. Per the germline V gene, CDR1 is SNHLY and CDR2 is FYNNEI. In nucleotides, the CDR3 is TGTGCCAGCAGAGTTGACAGGAACACTGAAGCTTTCTTT. Protein product: CASRVDRNTEAFF.

V is TRBV4-1 and J is TRBJ1-5, with TRBD1 identical over 7 bases. After removal of 0 bases from V and 6 bases from J, the junction contained 5 bases not matched to a gene. The V gene's germline CDR1 is MGHRA and CDR2 YSYEKL. The CDR3 runs 15 residues. The CDR3: CASSQEGDSRQPQHF. CDR3 coding DNA: TGCGCCAGCAGCCAAGAAGGGGACAGTCGTCAGCCCCAGCATTTT.

The chain employs TRBV27 and TRBJ2-1, with 11 bases that match TRBD2. J was trimmed by 7 bases and V by 8 bases; bases with no gene match: 7. The V gene's germline CDR1 is MNHEY and CDR2 SMNVEV (reference sequence). This CDR3 has 14 amino acids. CDR3 protein: CASCSGGVGNEQFF. CDR3 coding DNA: TGTGCCAGCTGTAGCGGGGGGGTGGGGAATGAGCAGTTCTTC.

The chain has TRBV11-1 and TRBJ2-7; TRBD2 matches 9 bases. This CDR3 contains 14 residues. With 2 bases clipped from V and 3 bases from J, the junction kept 2 bases outside the gene matches. Germline CDR1 is SGHAT and CDR2 is FQDESV (reference sequence). DNA of the CDR3: TGTGCCAGCAGCTTAAGCGGGGGGAACTACGAGCAGTACTTC. Its protein is CASSLSGGNYEQYF.